These 5 T cell receptor beta chains were sequenced from one sample in a study of cytomegalovirus exposure and HLA in healthy donors. This PCR relied on a set of 60 Vbeta primers and 13 Jbeta primers. This table comes from immunoSEQ multiplex PCR, and its TCRdb copy is limited to in-frame clones, with some not included. The profile shows some 160,000 clones, around 77% of them singletons. The sequenced sample consisted of PBMCs. The receptors were gathered from a woman younger than 45 in good health and CMV-seronegative.

The J gene is TRBJ2-3, the V gene TRBV11-2; perhaps TRBD2 as D (7 bases). Germline values: CDR1 SGHAT, CDR2 FQNNGV. Trimming shortened V by 0 bases and J by 3 bases, and 10 bases separated the two germline ends. This CDR3 has 15 amino acids. The CDR3, as DNA: TGTGCCAGCAGCTTAGAGGGGAGGGGGACAGATACGCAGTATTTT. Its translation is CASSLEGRGTDTQYF. Drawing the rest from reference TRBV11-2 and TRBJ2-3, the complete variable domain is EAGVAQSPRYKIIEKRQSVAFWCNPISGHATLYWYQQILGQGPKLLIQFQNNGVVDDSQLPKDRFSAERLKGVDSTLKIQPAKLEDSAVYLCASSLEGRGTDTQYFGPGTRLTVL.

This clone has a handful of counts. This chain uses TRBV16 with TRBJ2-3; a weak D match, TRBD2 (5 bases). V was shortened by 4 bases and J by 4 bases, with 15 bases between the two germline ends. The germline V gene has CDR1 KGHSY and CDR2 FQNENV. The CDR3 is 15 residues long. CDR3 protein: CASSPRGGSADTQYF. DNA for the CDR3: TGTGCCAGCAGCCCGCGTGGTGGGAGCGCAGATACGCAGTATTTT.

V is TRBV6-1 and J is TRBJ1-1; perhaps TRBD1 as D (5 bases). The V gene lost 4 bases and the J gene lost 8 bases, with 20 bases spanning the gap. CDR1 is MNHNS, CDR2 SASEGT, per germline. The CDR3 loop spans 15 amino acids. The CDR3 loop reads CASSVAEGLLTEAFF. CDR3 bases: TGTGCCAGCAGTGTCGCTGAGGGACTGCTAACGGAAGCTTTCTTT.

The chain uses TRBV30 and TRBJ2-1; D might be TRBD1 (6 bases). This CDR3 comprises 13 residues. Germline CDR1 is GTSNPN and CDR2 is SVGIG (reference sequence). The ends were cut back, 4 bases at V and 4 bases at J, with 11 bases in the middle. CDR3 nucleotides: TGTGCCTGGATGGGGGACACATACAATGAGCAGTTCTTC. It encodes CAWMGDTYNEQFF. The complete variable domain, with remaining parts taken from reference TRBV30 and TRBJ2-1, reads SQTIHQWPATLVQPVGSPLSLECTVEGTSNPNLYWYRQAAGRGLQLLFYSVGIGQISSEVPQNLSASRPQDRQFILSSKKLLLSDSGFYLCAWMGDTYNEQFFGPGTRLTVL.

V is TRBV27 and J is TRBJ1-4, with TRBD1 as a possible D gene (5 bases). Per the germline V gene, CDR1 is MNHEY and CDR2 is SMNVEV (reference sequence). Trimming left V 1 base short and J 7 bases short, with 7 bases between. This CDR3 contains 13 residues. CDR3 loop: CASSLFRAEKLFF. The CDR3 DNA follows: TGTGCCAGCAGTTTATTCAGGGCTGAAAAACTGTTTTTT.